The sequence of this T cell receptor beta chain was determined in a study of OX40 agonist ivuxolimab in advanced cancers. Study-wide context: The dose-escalation cohort was about 80% male, with a mean age of approximately 62 years, ranging about 23 to 90. Past anti-PD-1, anti-PD-L1 or anti-CTLA-4 therapy was accepted, and 30% to 50% had received some.

The CDR3 length is 14 residues. Germline CDR1 is MNHEY and CDR2 is SMNVEV (reference sequence). Trimming stripped 8 bases from V and 5 bases from J, with 18 bases between. Produced via immunoSEQ multiplex PCR; TCRdb's table is partial and in-frame only. The sample lists about 23,000 clones, approximately 80% occurring once. The V gene is TRBV27, the J gene TRBJ1-2; tentatively, D is TRBD1 (6 bases). The receptor was derived from an adult with an advanced solid tumor such as melanoma, head and neck, liver or kidney cancer. Sequences were derived from CD4+ or CD8+ T cells sorted from blood, sampled in a trial of the OX40 agonist ivuxolimab. CDR3 bases: TGTGCCAGCCGGTCGGGAGGGGGAGGTTATGGCTACACCTTC. This codes for CASRSGGGGYGYTF.